The entry below describes one T cell receptor (beta chain). Its antigen is unknown. TCRdb reprocessed the 5' RACE reads, with one entry per CDR3 protein and no DNA. Found here are around 410,000 distinct CDR3 sequences; the top ten clones hold around 2.5%. The data stem from a study of monozygotic twins with inflammatory bowel disease. Study results and limitations: Fewer shared clonotypes with others were found in IBD patients than in healthy twins, especially with disease activity.

Germline lookup yields CDR1 LNHDA and CDR2 SQIVND (reference sequence). CDR3 length: 15 amino acids. Without any T cell sorting, total RNA was isolated from whole blood. This receptor was identified in a human donor with ulcerative colitis or Crohn's disease, or a healthy co-twin of an affected twin (not recorded which). Source material: blood. This chain connects TRBV19 to TRBJ2-7; with no DNA, the TCRdb D assignment of TRBD1 cannot be verified. The CDR3 reads CASRPQGTASYEQYF.